In its sample, the clone carrying this TCR beta chain was seen once. Sequenced by immunoSEQ multiplex PCR; TCRdb stores in-frame clones only, minus some. Found here are about 2,500,000 clones, 85% to 95% of them singletons; the top ten hold around 0.15%. The germline V gene has CDR1 GTSNPN and CDR2 SVGIG (reference sequence). Trimming took off 2 bases at V and 7 bases at J, with 11 bases between the two ends. The CDR3 has 12 amino acids. This record belongs to a study of shared clonotypes between healthy human individuals. Input material: naive CD4+ T cells sorted from blood. Subset meaning: CD45RA+ positively selected. The source of this sequence is a man aged 18 to 35 in good health. The V and J genes are TRBV30 and TRBJ1-2; D is ambiguous. CDR3 coding DNA: TGTGCCTGGAGTTCGCCTCGGGGTGGCTACACCTTC. It yields the protein CAWSSPRGGYTF.